This TCR beta chain originates from a study of control samples from healthy donors and cancer patients. Only in-frame clones appear in the TCRdb table, and some are missing; sequencing was by immunoSEQ multiplex PCR. The sample has some 45,000 clones; 75% to 95% are singletons. Germline V gives CDR1 SGHTA, CDR2 FQGNSA. The V end lost 3 bases, the J end lost 2 bases, and 10 bases lay between the germline ends. This CDR3 has 14 residues. This chain links TRBV7-2 with TRBJ1-2; D not certain. The receptor was derived from a middle-aged woman with head and neck cancer. The sequenced sample consisted of PBMCs. CDR3 nucleotides: TGTGCCAGCAGCTTCTACAGCGGAAACTATGGCTACACCTTC. Its protein product is CASSFYSGNYGYTF.